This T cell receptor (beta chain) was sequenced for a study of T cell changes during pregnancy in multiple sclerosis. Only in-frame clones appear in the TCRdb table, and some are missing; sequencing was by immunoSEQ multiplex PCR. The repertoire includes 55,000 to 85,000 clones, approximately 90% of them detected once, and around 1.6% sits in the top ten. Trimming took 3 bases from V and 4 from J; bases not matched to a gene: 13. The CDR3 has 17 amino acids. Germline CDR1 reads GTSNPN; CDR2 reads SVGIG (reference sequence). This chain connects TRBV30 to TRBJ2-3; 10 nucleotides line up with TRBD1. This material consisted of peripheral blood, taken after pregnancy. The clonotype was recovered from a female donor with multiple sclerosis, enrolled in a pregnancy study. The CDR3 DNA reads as TGTGCCTGGAGCGGATTAGGGACAGGGGTACCCCCAGATACGCAGTATTTT. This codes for CAWSGLGTGVPPDTQYF.